One TCR beta chain is described in this entry. What it recognizes is unknown. The sample is drawn from a study of T cell responses to AZD1222 COVID-19 vaccine. Study-wide findings and caveats: Spike was spanned by vaccine-associated CD4 TCRs, which were dominant at 160-218 and 743-854.

The length of the CDR3 is 15 residues. Germline CDR1 and CDR2: LNHDA and SQIVND (reference sequence). Trimming left V 3 bases short and J 3 bases short, with 14 bases between. Data came from immunoSEQ multiplex PCR; TCRdb stores just in-frame clones and leaves some out. The table records 150,000 to 200,000 clones, roughly 94% of them present only once. The J gene is TRBJ1-2, the V gene TRBV19; D not resolved. The sample was peripheral blood, taken 28 days after the second AZD1222 dose. This receptor was identified in an adult who received the AZD1222 COVID-19 vaccine. The CDR3 here is CASSILTGRDYGYTF. The CDR3 coding sequence is TGTGCCAGTAGTATCCTGACGGGAAGGGACTATGGCTACACCTTC.